The rows below give T cell receptor beta chains drawn from one sample of a study of T-cell reconstitution after alpha-beta-depleted transplantation in children. TCRdb itself ran the PCR reads through MiXCR, one entry per CDR3 protein. This table has some 550,000 distinct CDR3 sequences, about 16% appearing once. The starting material was PBMCs from the stem cell graft donor, obtained from the stem cell graft. Receptors were obtained from a human donor who donated a stem cell graft to a child with acute lymphoblastic leukemia. Both conserved end residues are part of each CDR3.

j_gene | v_gene | CDR3aa
TRBJ2-7 | TRBV20-1 | CSARGAGTSRSYEQYF
TRBJ1-6 | TRBV3-1 | CASSPFDGSYSPLHF
TRBJ2-4 | TRBV5-4 | CASSSDYGRGPKNIQYF
TRBJ2-1 | TRBV5-1 | CASSLDGGTYNEQFF
TRBJ1-2 | TRBV12-3/TRBV12-4 | CASRLYYGYTF
TRBJ1-4 | TRBV30 | CAWGEPNEKLFF
TRBJ2-7 | TRBV5-6 | CASSLAVGLAGGWDYEQYF
TRBJ2-1 | TRBV4-1 | CASSPWETRDEQFF
TRBJ2-6 | TRBV5-1 | CASSTQGVPGANVLTF
TRBJ2-5 | TRBV12-3/TRBV12-4 | CASSPDKLSLLETQYF
TRBJ2-7 | TRBV5-4 | CASSDGTNTYEQYF
TRBJ2-1 | TRBV7-9 | CASSLARTRSVEQFF
TRBJ2-1 | TRBV7-9 | CASSTPLTYNEQFF
TRBJ2-7 | TRBV12-3/TRBV12-4 | CASSLQRDSYEQYF
TRBJ2-7 | TRBV6-5 | CASSYSFRTSGATYEQYF
TRBJ1-4 | TRBV6-1 | CASRPGQGKEKLFF
TRBJ1-4 | TRBV18 | CASSSDRKLVEKLFF
TRBJ2-5 | TRBV11-2 | CASSRIGGKETQYF
TRBJ2-4 | TRBV14 | CASSQRQGRRTKNIQYF
TRBJ2-2 | TRBV15 | CATSRDPRAGGELFF
TRBJ2-2 | TRBV3-1 | CASSLGLAGFLAGELFF
TRBJ2-1 | TRBV19 | CASSPVAGGSSYNEQFF
TRBJ2-7 | TRBV20-1 | CSARGLAGEDEQYF
TRBJ2-7 | TRBV27 | CASSFGGGHEQYF
TRBJ2-5 | TRBV12-3/TRBV12-4 | CASSPWTSFKETQYF
TRBJ1-1 | TRBV12-3/TRBV12-4 | CASDYRGGTEAFF
TRBJ1-2 | TRBV3-1 | CASTTGQEYGYTF
TRBJ2-2 | TRBV10-3 | CAIRGDFGSDTGELFF
TRBJ2-7 | TRBV5-1 | CASSFDYPIYEQYF
TRBJ1-5 | TRBV29-1 | CSVGGGGGDQPQHF
TRBJ1-4 | TRBV9 | CASSVESNRAEKLFF
TRBJ1-1 | TRBV5-1 | CASSLDRLNTEAFF
TRBJ1-2 | TRBV29-1 | CSATLDGYTF
TRBJ2-6 | TRBV5-1 | CASSFYLQSNVLTF
TRBJ2-4 | TRBV29-1 | CSVEGWQKGNIQYF
TRBJ2-7 | TRBV9 | CASSAQGILGEQYF
TRBJ2-1 | TRBV27 | CASSLVPSPYNEQFF
TRBJ2-5 | TRBV7-9 | CASSGLSLGTQYF
TRBJ2-7 | TRBV18 | CASSAATGGAGEQYF
TRBJ2-2 | TRBV11-2 | CASSLWAANTGELFF
TRBJ2-7 | TRBV12-3/TRBV12-4 | CASSFVNYEQYF